Listed below are T cell receptor beta chains from one sample, sequenced in a study of blood T cell repertoires in COVID-19. Sequencing was performed with immunoSEQ multiplex PCR; in TCRdb, only in-frame clones are kept and a portion is missing. The sample has about 200,000 clones; roughly 90% are singletons. Sequencing was carried out using peripheral blood. The receptors shown here come from a man aged 18 to 35 with active or convalescent COVID-19. CDR3s include the opening cysteine and the closing phenylalanine or tryptophan. Each record gives: clone size, J gene, D gene, V gene, CDR3 DNA, CDR3 protein. D genes are given only for firm matches. Clone size, where shown, is once, few, many, or a class for clones that have expanded.

>-|TRBJ1-1|-|TRBV6-6
TGTGCCAGCACCCACATATCAGGGGTAGACACTGAAGCTTTCTTT
CASTHISGVDTEAFF
>-|TRBJ1-1|-|TRBV28
TGTGCCAGCAGTTTACGGAGGAACACTGAAGCTTTCTTT
CASSLRRNTEAFF
>-|TRBJ1-6|TRBD1|TRBV7-9
TGTGCCAGCAGCCTGACCGGGACAGATAATTCACCCCTCCACTTT
CASSLTGTDNSPLHF
>few|TRBJ1-5|TRBD1|TRBV2
TGTGCCAGCAGTGCGGGACAGAACAATCAGCCCCAGCATTTT
CASSAGQNNQPQHF
>-|TRBJ1-1|-|TRBV3-1/TRBV3-2
TGTGCCAGCAGCCCCCGGGTCGCAAACACTGAAGCTTTCTTT
CASSPRVANTEAFF
>-|TRBJ2-7|TRBD1|TRBV2
TGTGCCAGCATTCCGGACAGGGTTGGCTACGAGCAGTACTTC
CASIPDRVGYEQYF
>-|TRBJ1-2|TRBD1|TRBV6-5
TGTGCCAGCAGCTCACAGGGGACCCCAGGCTATGGCTACACCTTC
CASSSQGTPGYGYTF
>-|TRBJ2-3|TRBD2|TRBV6-4
TGTGCCAGCAGTCTTGAACTAGCGGGGAGTGGTAACACAGATACGCAGTATTTT
CASSLELAGSGNTDTQYF
>-|TRBJ1-5|-|TRBV10-1
TGCGCCCTCCATGCGCCAGACAACTCCACAAACAATCAGCCCCAGCATTTT
CALHAPDNSTNNQPQHF
>-|TRBJ1-2|TRBD1|TRBV6-4
TGTGCCAGCAGTCCGGGACAGAACTATGGCTACACCTTC
CASSPGQNYGYTF
>once|TRBJ2-5|TRBD1|TRBV7-3
TGTGCCAGCAGCTTAACCAGGACAGGGACCCAGTACTTC
CASSLTRTGTQYF
>-|TRBJ2-5|-|TRBV18
TGTGCCAGCTCACCAGGAAGCGAGGGCCCTTACTTC
CASSPGSEGPYF
>once|TRBJ1-1|TRBD1|TRBV5-8
TGTGCCAGCAGCCCCGACAGGGGCAGGGGAGCTTTCTTT
CASSPDRGRGAFF
>-|TRBJ1-4|TRBD1|TRBV6-5
TGTGCCAGCAGCCATTCACAGGGGACTAATGAAAAACTGTTTTTT
CASSHSQGTNEKLFF
>-|TRBJ2-2|TRBD1|TRBV18
TGTGCCAGCTCACGGGACAGGGAGAACACCGGGGAGCTGTTTTTT
CASSRDRENTGELFF
>-|TRBJ1-2|-|TRBV2
TGTGCCAGCAGAGCCCTCCAGGGCCCAAACTATGGCTACACCTTC
CASRALQGPNYGYTF
>-|TRBJ2-1|TRBD2|TRBV5-4
TGTGCCAGCAGCCAAAGACTAGCGGGAGGGTTAAACAATGAGCAGTTCTTC
CASSQRLAGGLNNEQFF
>-|TRBJ2-4|TRBD1|TRBV2
TGTGCCAGCAGTTCCAGGGGGTTTAGAAACATTCAGTACTTC
CASSSRGFRNIQYF
>-|TRBJ2-3|-|TRBV3-1/TRBV3-2
TGTGCCAGCAGCCGGAGGGGAACAGATACGCAGTATTTT
CASSRRGTDTQYF
>-|TRBJ2-5|-|TRBV7-6
TGTGCCAGCACCAAATACCAAGAGACCCAGTACTTC
CASTKYQETQYF
>once|TRBJ2-3|-|TRBV12-5
TGTGCTAGTGGTTTGTCAACAGATACGCAGTATTTT
CASGLSTDTQYF
>-|TRBJ2-3|TRBD1|TRBV29-1
TGCAGCGTTGAATCCCGTGGGTCCGGACAGGGGGCCGGGGCAGATACGCAGTATTTT
CSVESRGSGQGAGADTQYF
>-|TRBJ2-7|TRBD1|TRBV7-8
TGTGCCAGCAGCTTAGCCTCTGACAGGGGGATCTACGAGCAGTACTTC
CASSLASDRGIYEQYF
>-|TRBJ2-3|TRBD2|TRBV11-2
TGTGCCAGCAGCTTAAGCGGGAGCCCAGATACGCAGTATTTT
CASSLSGSPDTQYF
>-|TRBJ1-3|TRBD1|TRBV9
TGTGCCAGCAGCGTATGGGCCGGGACAGAGAGCTCTGGAAACACCATATATTTT
CASSVWAGTESSGNTIYF
>-|TRBJ1-1|-|TRBV13
TGTGCCAGCAGCCGGAGAAACACAGGGAACACTGAAGCTTTCTTT
CASSRRNTGNTEAFF
>-|TRBJ1-2|TRBD1|TRBV23-1
TGCGCCAGCAGTCAAGGTGGGACAGGCGTAAATGGCTACACCTTC
CASSQGGTGVNGYTF
>-|TRBJ2-6|-|TRBV6-6
TGTGCCAGCAGTCAGCGAACTAGCTCTGGGGCCAACGTCCTGACTTTC
CASSQRTSSGANVLTF
>-|TRBJ1-2|-|TRBV6-5
TGTGCCAGCAGTTACGGGGCAGACTATGGCTACACCTTC
CASSYGADYGYTF
>-|TRBJ2-3|-|TRBV30
TGTGCCTGGAGTGTAGTAGACTCTACGCAGTATTTT
CAWSVVDSTQYF
>-|TRBJ1-2|-|TRBV7-9
TGTGCCAGCAGCGCTGATGGTGGGGGGAAAAATGGCTACACCTTC
CASSADGGGKNGYTF
>-|TRBJ1-1|-|TRBV6-1
TGTGCCAGCAGTGAACGGGGAGCGAACACTGAAGCTTTCTTT
CASSERGANTEAFF
>-|TRBJ2-3|-|TRBV2
TGTGCCAGCAGTGGGGAGCTCGGGGCAGATACGCAGTATTTT
CASSGELGADTQYF
>-|TRBJ2-2|-|TRBV11-2
TGTGCCAGCAGCTTACTGCAGGCCGGGGAGCTGTTTTTT
CASSLLQAGELFF
>-|TRBJ2-7|-|TRBV7-2
TGTGCCAGCAGCTCCGCGTACGAGCAGTACTTC
CASSSAYEQYF
>few|TRBJ1-5|-|TRBV7-9
TGTGCCAGCAGTTCAGGGAATCCCAATCAGCCCCAGCATTTT
CASSSGNPNQPQHF
>-|TRBJ2-1|TRBD2|TRBV18
TGTGCCAGCTCACCATCCCCTAGCGGGGTAGGGTATGAGCAGTTCTTC
CASSPSPSGVGYEQFF
>-|TRBJ1-1|-|TRBV7-9
TGTGCCAGCAGCCAAATCCGACAGGCCATGAACACTGAAGCTTTCTTT
CASSQIRQAMNTEAFF
>-|TRBJ1-6|TRBD1|TRBV7-2
TGTGCCAGCAGCTTCTTGGACAGGGAGGGATCACCCCTCCACTTT
CASSFLDREGSPLHF
>-|TRBJ1-6|TRBD1|TRBV6-4
TGTGCCAGCAGTGACTCGACAGGGGGCAATTCACCCCTCCACTTT
CASSDSTGGNSPLHF
>-|TRBJ2-3|TRBD2|TRBV7-3
TGTGCCAGCAGCGGGAGTGGACTAGCCTCGGATACGCAGTATTTT
CASSGSGLASDTQYF
>-|TRBJ2-7|TRBD1|TRBV19
TGTGCCAGTAGAATTCGACAGGGATCCTACGAGCAGTACTTC
CASRIRQGSYEQYF
>-|TRBJ2-5|TRBD1|TRBV27
TGTGCCAGCAGTCCTCGACAGGGCCAAGAGACCCAGTACTTC
CASSPRQGQETQYF
>-|TRBJ1-4|TRBD1|TRBV3-1/TRBV3-2
TGTGCCAGCAGCCCGGGACAGGGCTGGGGTGAAAAACTGTTTTTT
CASSPGQGWGEKLFF
>once|TRBJ2-3|-|TRBV18
TGTGCCAGCTCACCACCGGACAGCTTGGGGCCAGATACGCAGTATTTT
CASSPPDSLGPDTQYF
>once|TRBJ2-5|-|TRBV9
TGTGCCAGCAGCGTTGGGACTGGAGAGACCCAGTACTTC
CASSVGTGETQYF
>many|TRBJ2-1|-|TRBV3-1/TRBV3-2
TGTGCCAGCAGCCAGGACAGTGCAATGTTCTTC
CASSQDSAMFF
>-|TRBJ1-2|TRBD1|TRBV7-9
TGTGCCAGCAGCTTCGGGGACAGGGATAACTATGGCTACACCTTC
CASSFGDRDNYGYTF
>-|TRBJ1-1|-|TRBV3-1/TRBV3-2
TGTGCCAGCAGCCAACAGTTGACTGCCTTAGAAGCTTTCTTT
CASSQQLTALEAFF
>-|TRBJ1-4|TRBD1|TRBV29-1
TGCAGCGTGGCCGGGACAGTGGGTAATGAAAAACTGTTTTTT
CSVAGTVGNEKLFF
>once|TRBJ2-1|-|TRBV6-6
TGTGCCAGCGGGGCCCCTGACAGGTACAATGAGCAGTTCTTC
CASGAPDRYNEQFF
>few|TRBJ1-4|-|TRBV28
TGTGCCAGCAGCACGGACAGTAATGAAAAACTGTTTTTT
CASSTDSNEKLFF
>-|TRBJ1-2|TRBD1|TRBV27
TGTGCCAGCAGTTCGAGACAGGGTTATGGCTACACCTTC
CASSSRQGYGYTF
>-|TRBJ1-6|TRBD1|TRBV6-5
TGTGCCAGCAGCCTCGGACAGGGATATTCACCCCTCCACTTT
CASSLGQGYSPLHF
>-|TRBJ2-5|-|TRBV6-1
TGTGCCAGCAGTGATTCCGGACACATACAAGAGACCCAGTACTTC
CASSDSGHIQETQYF